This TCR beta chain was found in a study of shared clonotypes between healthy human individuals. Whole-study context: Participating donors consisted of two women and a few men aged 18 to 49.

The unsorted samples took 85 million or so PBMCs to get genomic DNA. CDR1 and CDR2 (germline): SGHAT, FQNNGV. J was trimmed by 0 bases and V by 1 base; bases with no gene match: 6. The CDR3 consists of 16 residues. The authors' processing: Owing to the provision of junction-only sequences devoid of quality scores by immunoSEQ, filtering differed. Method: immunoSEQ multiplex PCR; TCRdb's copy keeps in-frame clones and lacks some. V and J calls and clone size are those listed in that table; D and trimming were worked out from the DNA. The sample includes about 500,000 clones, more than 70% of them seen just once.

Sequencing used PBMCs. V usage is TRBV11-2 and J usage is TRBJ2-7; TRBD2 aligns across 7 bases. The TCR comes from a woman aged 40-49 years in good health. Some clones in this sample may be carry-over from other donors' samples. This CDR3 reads CASSLGFGGSSYEQYF. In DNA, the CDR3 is TGTGCCAGCAGCTTAGGGTTCGGGGGGAGCTCCTACGAGCAGTACTTC.